The rows below give T cell receptor beta chains drawn from one sample of a study of T cells after yellow fever vaccination. Each CDR3 protein is one row after TCRdb ran MiXCR on the 5' RACE reads. Of 340,000 or so distinct CDR3 sequences in the sample, approximately 12% were seen once. This specimen was CD4+ T cells sorted from PBMCs, taken 15 days after the yellow fever booster vaccination. These receptors came from a man aged 18-30 years who received the YFV17D yellow fever vaccine. CDR3s include the opening cysteine and the closing phenylalanine or tryptophan. The D gene is left open where the match is weak. Size is omitted from some rows. Given values are once, few, many or a class for expanded clones.

- TRBJ1-2 TRBV20-1 - TGCAGTGCTGTCCGTGGGACTTCGGGCTACACCTTC CSAVRGTSGYTF
- TRBJ2-2 TRBV24-1 - TGTGCCACCAGTGACACGGGACGAGGGTTTTCCGGGGAGCTGTTTTTT CATSDTGRGFSGELFF
- TRBJ1-4 TRBV28 - TGTGCCAGCAGCAGAAGGCAGGATGAAAAACTGTTTTTT CASSRRQDEKLFF
many TRBJ2-7 TRBV5-4 TRBD1 TGTGCCAGCAGCCGGGACAGGGAAGGCGAGCAGTACTTC CASSRDREGEQYF
few TRBJ1-2 TRBV7-3 - TGTGCCAGCAGCTTAAGTCCTTCTAACTATGGCTACACCTTC CASSLSPSNYGYTF
- TRBJ2-2 TRBV4-3 TRBD2 TGCGCCAGCAGCCAAGATCATCGCGGGGGGAGGAACGGGGAGCTGTTTTTT CASSQDHRGGRNGELFF
once TRBJ1-4 TRBV21-1 - TGTGCCAGCAGCAAAGAGGATCGGCCGCTGAATGAAAAACTGTTTTTT CASSKEDRPLNEKLFF
many TRBJ2-3 TRBV5-1 - TGCGCCAGCAGCCTTGGATTCGGGGAAGGGTTGGATACGCAGTATTTT CASSLGFGEGLDTQYF
many TRBJ2-2 TRBV5-1 - TGCGCCAGCAGCGCCGGGGACACTAACACCGGGGAGCTGTTTTTT CASSAGDTNTGELFF
few TRBJ2-5 TRBV11-2 - TGTGCCAGCAGGGTGGTAGGAGGGTCCCCGGAGACCCAGTACTTC CASRVVGGSPETQYF
- TRBJ2-2 TRBV6-5 - TGTGCCAGCGGAACGAACACCGGGGAGCTGTTTTTT CASGTNTGELFF
few TRBJ2-5 TRBV5-1 - TGCGCCAGCAACTCCGGCAGTCGTCCGAGTGGGGAGACCCAGTACTTC CASNSGSRPSGETQYF
- TRBJ1-2 TRBV29-1 - TGCAGCGTTGGTACCGACTATGGCTACACCTTC CSVGTDYGYTF
many TRBJ2-3 TRBV28 TRBD1 TGTGCCAGCAGACCTGGGACAGGGTCGGATACGCAGTATTTT CASRPGTGSDTQYF
few TRBJ2-4 TRBV7-6 - TGTGCCAGCAGCTTAGCACAGAAAAACATTCAGTACTTC CASSLAQKNIQYF
- TRBJ2-2 TRBV5-1 - TGCGCCAGCAGCTTGATTAGTCAGGGGAACACCGGGGAGCTGTTTTTT CASSLISQGNTGELFF
many TRBJ2-4 TRBV7-2 TRBD1 TGTGCCAGCAGCACCGGACAGGGGAACATTCAGTACTTC CASSTGQGNIQYF
many TRBJ2-3 TRBV7-2 - TGTGCCAGCAGCTTGTACGGGGTCACAGATACGCAGTATTTT CASSLYGVTDTQYF
few TRBJ2-3 TRBV24-1 - TGTGCCACCAGTGTAGAGGGAGGCACAGATACGCAGTATTTT CATSVEGGTDTQYF
- TRBJ2-2 TRBV12-5 - TGTGCTAGTGGTTTGGTAAATTGGGATCGTATTGGGGGCCCCAGCACCGGGGAGCTGTTTTTT CASGLVNWDRIGGPSTGELFF
- TRBJ1-2 TRBV6-5 TRBD1 TGTGCCAGCAGTTACCGACAGGGAGATGGCTACACCTTC CASSYRQGDGYTF
- TRBJ1-1 TRBV29-1 - TGCAGCGTTGAAGTCTCAATTAACACTGAAGCTTTCTTT CSVEVSINTEAFF
- TRBJ1-2 TRBV28 - TGTGCCAGCAGTCCAGCTGGTAGAGGCTACACCTTC CASSPAGRGYTF
few TRBJ2-3 TRBV7-9 - TGTGCCAGCAGGTGGCCCGGACCTTCAGATCTCACAGATACGCAGTATTTT CASRWPGPSDLTDTQYF
few TRBJ1-1 TRBV24-1 - TGTGCCACCAGTGAAGGTTCGAGCACTGAAGCTTTCTTT CATSEGSSTEAFF
few TRBJ2-3 TRBV20-1 TRBD2 TGCAGTGCTCCAGGGACTAGCGGGGGACTGGATACGCAGTATTTT CSAPGTSGGLDTQYF
- TRBJ1-2 TRBV28 - TGTGCCAGCAGTTCTAGACGCGGCTACACCTTC CASSSRRGYTF
few TRBJ1-1 TRBV11-2 - TGTGCCAGCAGCGTGGGGGCGCGAACTGAAGCTTTCTTT CASSVGARTEAFF
few TRBJ2-5 TRBV2 TRBD2 TGTGCCAGCCCTGGGGGGGGGTACCAAGAGACCCAGTACTTC CASPGGGYQETQYF
- TRBJ2-5 TRBV11-2 TRBD2 TGTGCCAGCAGCTCTCTGGGGCGGGGGGTCCAAGAGACCCAGTACTTC CASSSLGRGVQETQYF
few TRBJ2-6 TRBV6-1 - TGTGCCAGCAGTGGAGAGTACTCTGGGGCCAACGTCCTGACTTTC CASSGEYSGANVLTF
- TRBJ1-1 TRBV6-5 TRBD1 TGTGCCAGCAGATCCGGACAGGGCTTCATGAACACTGAAGCTTTCTTT CASRSGQGFMNTEAFF
few TRBJ2-1 TRBV19 TRBD1 TGTGCCAGTAGGGACGACAGGGTTTCAAATGAGCAGTTCTTC CASRDDRVSNEQFF
few TRBJ2-7 TRBV5-1 TRBD2 TGCGCCAGCACCTTTGGAGCGGGGGCCTACGAGCAGTACTTC CASTFGAGAYEQYF
- TRBJ2-1 TRBV7-2 - TGTGCCAGCAGCTCAATAGCGTACAATGAGCAGTTCTTC CASSSIAYNEQFF
many TRBJ2-1 TRBV5-1 - TGCGCCAGCACCGGTGACCGTACCTTCCCCAATGAGCAGTTCTTC CASTGDRTFPNEQFF
- TRBJ2-5 TRBV4-3 TRBD2 TGCGCCAGCAGCATCCGGACTAGCGGGGGAGAGTACCAAGAGACCCAGTACTTC CASSIRTSGGEYQETQYF
- TRBJ2-3 TRBV20-1 - TGCAGTGCGCTCCGGGACAGCACAGATACGCAGTATTTT CSALRDSTDTQYF
few TRBJ2-7 TRBV6-2/TRBV6-3 - TGTGCCAGCAGTCCTTGGGGTCCGACCTACGAGCAGTACTTC CASSPWGPTYEQYF
few TRBJ2-6 TRBV29-1 TRBD2 TGCAGCGTTGAAATAGCGGGCTCTGGGGCCAACGTCCTGACTTTC CSVEIAGSGANVLTF
many TRBJ2-5 TRBV9 TRBD1 TGTGCCAGCAGCGTGGACAGGCAAGAGACCCAGTACTTC CASSVDRQETQYF
few TRBJ1-1 TRBV4-3 TRBD1 TGCGCCAGCAGCGCCCGGGACAGGGTGGACACTGAAGCTTTCTTT CASSARDRVDTEAFF
few TRBJ2-1 TRBV7-8 - TGTGCCAGCAGCCCCCGTGCCGCAGTTGAAGAGAGCTTC CASSPRAAVEESF
many TRBJ1-2 TRBV5-1 - TGCGCCAGCAGCTTGACGGAGAACTATGGCTACACCTTC CASSLTENYGYTF
- TRBJ1-2 TRBV20-1 - TGCAGTGCTAGAGATCGTAAAGGGACTTATAGGGGCTACACCTTC CSARDRKGTYRGYTF
few TRBJ2-1 TRBV20-1 TRBD1 TGCAGTGCAAACCCGGGACAGGGGAGCTACAATGAGCAGTTCTTC CSANPGQGSYNEQFF
few TRBJ2-3 TRBV4-3 TRBD2 TGCGCCAGCAGCCAGGTAGCGGGGCATTCGACAGATACGCAGTATTTT CASSQVAGHSTDTQYF
many TRBJ2-1 TRBV7-2 TRBD1 TGTGCCAGCACCGAACAGGGGTCCTACAATGAGCAGTTCTTC CASTEQGSYNEQFF
many TRBJ2-1 TRBV5-1 TRBD2 TGCGCCAGCCATAATAGCGGGGGACCCTACAATGAGCAGTTCTTC CASHNSGGPYNEQFF
- TRBJ1-2 TRBV6-5 TRBD1 TGTGCCAGCAGGAGAGACAGGGGCGAATATGGCTACACCTTC CASRRDRGEYGYTF
few TRBJ2-1 TRBV20-1 TRBD2 TGCAGTGCTAGAGGATCGGGGGGTCACAATGAGCAGTTCTTC CSARGSGGHNEQFF